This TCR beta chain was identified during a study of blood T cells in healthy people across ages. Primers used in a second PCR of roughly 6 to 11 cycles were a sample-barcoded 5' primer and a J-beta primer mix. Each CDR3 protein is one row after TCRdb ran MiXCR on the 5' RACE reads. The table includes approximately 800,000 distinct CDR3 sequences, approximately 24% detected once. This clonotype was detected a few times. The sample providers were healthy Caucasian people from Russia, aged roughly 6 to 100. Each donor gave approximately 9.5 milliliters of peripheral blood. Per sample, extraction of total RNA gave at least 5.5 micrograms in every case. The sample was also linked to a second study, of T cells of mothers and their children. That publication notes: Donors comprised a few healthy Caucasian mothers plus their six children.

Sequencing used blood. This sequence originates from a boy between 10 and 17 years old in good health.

This CDR3 is CASSLDPEKLFF. The DNA of the CDR3 is TGTGCCAGCAGCTTGGATCCTGAAAAACTGTTTTTT. The chain uses TRBV5-5 and TRBJ1-4; D remains unclear. The ends were cut back, 0 bases at V and 7 bases at J, with 4 bases in the middle. The CDR3 consists of 12 residues. Germline-derived CDR1 and CDR2 are SGHKS and YYEKEE (reference sequence).